The 14 T cell receptor beta chains given below trace back to one sample, sequenced in a study of T cell repertoires in cytomegalovirus infection (dated by TCRdb to the late 2010s). In the paper's terms, the treatment or condition label means: in vitro stimulation with specific CMV peptide epitopes to enrich CMV-specific T cells. For sequencing, an Illumina HiSeq 1500 was employed. Clones were called with MiXCR by TCRdb after fastp trimmed the public reads at Q25, and only in-frame beta chains were retained. All rows with the same CDR3 protein become a single entry with the most common DNA and genes. The sample table records approximately 910,000 distinct CDR3 sequences; roughly 30% of these occur just once. The ten biggest clones cover about an eighth of the sample. What these receptors recognize is not known. Material: cultured CD8+ T cells from PBMCs, obtained from culture after CMV antigen stimulation. The receptors were gathered from a human donor in good health (CMV status not recorded). Some clones in this sample may be carry-over from other donors' samples.

This rearrangement joins TRBV27 to TRBJ2-3; 7 positions match TRBD2. V shed 5 bases, J shed 2 bases, and the junction held 13 bases outside the gene matches. The CDR3 extends over 17 amino acids. The germline V gene encodes CDR1 MNHEY and CDR2 SMNVEV (reference sequence). CDR3 in DNA: TGTGCCAGCAGTCCTCTGACTAGCCCCTTTGCCACAGATACGCAGTATTTT. This translates into CASSPLTSPFATDTQYF.

V and J are TRBV10-2 and TRBJ2-7; no firm D call. The V and J ends lost 8 bases and 3 bases respectively, with 32 bases between them. The germline V gene encodes CDR1 WSHSY and CDR2 SAAADI. The CDR3 is 19 amino acids. In DNA, the CDR3 is TGCGCCAGCGGCGGTTTGGGTAGGCATCGGGCTCAAGAATTCTACGAGCAGTACTTC. This sequence encodes CASGGLGRHRAQEFYEQYF.

The J gene is TRBJ2-1, the V gene TRBV7-9, with D unresolved. V was shortened by 6 bases and J by 9 bases, with 12 bases between the two germline ends. The germline CDR1 and CDR2 sequences are SEHNR and FQNEAQ (reference sequence). This CDR3 is 12 amino acids long. The CDR3 DNA follows: TGTGCCAGCAGACTCCCTAGGAGTGAGCAGTTCTTC. Amino acids: CASRLPRSEQFF.

The chain employs TRBV6-2 or TRBV6-3 and TRBJ2-2; tentative D call: TRBD1 (5 bases). Deletions cut 2 bases from V and 4 bases from J, with 11 bases between. Germline assignment: CDR1 MNHEY and CDR2 SVGEGT. The CDR3 loop spans 15 amino acids. The CDR3 loop is CASSYTPGPTGELFF. In DNA, the CDR3 is TGTGCCAGCAGTTACACCCCAGGGCCCACCGGGGAGCTGTTTTTT.

This chain links TRBV14 with TRBJ2-1, with TRBD1 matching 9 bases. The CDR3 is 17 amino acids. V was pared by 5 bases and J by 2 bases, with 10 bases of the junction left unmatched. Germline loops: CDR1 SGHDN, CDR2 FVKESK. The CDR3 region has the DNA TGTGCCAGCAGCGCTCACAGGGGGCTAACGGCCTACAATGAGCAGTTCTTC. Protein product: CASSAHRGLTAYNEQFF. Full variable domain (outside the CDR3, taken from reference TRBV14 and TRBJ2-1): EAGVTQFPSHSVIEKGQTVTLRCDPISGHDNLYWYRRVMGKEIKFLLHFVKESKQDESGMPNNRFLAERTGGTYSTLKVQPAELEDSGVYFCASSAHRGLTAYNEQFFGPGTRLTVL.

This clonotype was detected many times. The gene calls are TRBV6-5 and TRBJ1-6, with TRBD1 matching over 8 bases. This CDR3 is 16 amino acids long. CDR1 MNHEY and CDR2 SVGAGI come from the germline V gene. V gave up 6 bases and J gave up 5 bases; unmatched junction bases: 9. The CDR3 DNA sequence: TGTGCCAGCAGACCTCGACAGGGGATGGATAATTCACCCCTCCACTTT. It encodes CASRPRQGMDNSPLHF.

This clonotype was observed many times. The chain links TRBV7-2 to TRBJ2-4; 8 nucleotides align to TRBD1. V was clipped by 3 bases and J by 9 bases; unmatched bases: 10. CDR3 length equals 15 residues. Germline V gene lookup returns CDR1 SGHTA and CDR2 FQGNSA. CDR3 coding DNA: TGTGCCAGCAGCTTCCCGGGACAGGAAAAGGTCATTCAGTACTTC. It specifies CASSFPGQEKVIQYF.

The V call is TRBV27, the J call TRBJ1-1, with D uncertain. V dropped 3 bases and J dropped 4 bases, with 21 bases sitting between them. CDR1 is MNHEY and CDR2 is SMNVEV in the germline V gene (reference sequence). The CDR3 consists of 17 residues. The CDR3 reads CASSLPAQEGRVTEAFF. CDR3 DNA sequence: TGTGCCAGCAGTTTGCCGGCTCAAGAGGGTAGGGTCACTGAAGCTTTCTTT.

V and J are TRBV19 and TRBJ1-5, with 9 nucleotides matching TRBD1. Losses at the gene ends were 3 bases for V and 7 bases for J; bases not matched to a gene: 1. The CDR3 runs to 13 residues. Per the germline V gene, CDR1 is LNHDA and CDR2 is SQIVND (reference sequence). The CDR3, as DNA: TGTGCCAGTAGTATGACAGGGGGACAGCCCCAGCATTTT. Its translation: CASSMTGGQPQHF.

Details on this clonotype: This may be a read error, as it is one base from a much larger clone. V usage is TRBV19 and J usage is TRBJ2-3; a possible D gene is TRBD1 (5 bases). V was shortened by 5 bases and J by 2 bases, with 8 bases between the two germline ends. The CDR3 runs to 13 residues. The V gene's germline CDR1 is LNHDA and CDR2 SQIVND (reference sequence). CDR3 in DNA: TGTGCCAGTAGTGTGGACAACACAGATACGCAGTATTTT. Translation: CASSVDNTDTQYF.

The chain recombines TRBV4-1 with TRBJ1-6, with 10 nucleotides matching TRBD1. Trimming removed 4 bases from V and 2 bases from J; junction bases left unmatched: 5. This CDR3 has 17 residues. The germline CDR1 and CDR2 sequences are MGHRA and YSYEKL. The CDR3, as DNA: TGCGCCAGCAGCCCGAGACAGGGGGCAACCTATAATTCACCCCTCCACTTT. It translates to CASSPRQGATYNSPLHF.

The table lists this clonotype with a count of one. The V and J genes are TRBV29-1 and TRBJ2-3; 9 nucleotides agree with TRBD2. Trimming removed 1 base from V and 2 bases from J; junction bases left unmatched: 16. The CDR3 is made up of 19 amino acids. Germline CDR1 is SQVTM and CDR2 is ANQGSEA. The CDR3 is CSVEGSGGRGGVNTDTQYF. As DNA, the CDR3 is TGCAGCGTTGAAGGCTCCGGGGGGCGGGGGGGCGTGAACACAGATACGCAGTATTTT.

The rearrangement links TRBV12-3 or TRBV12-4 to TRBJ1-2; no reliable D call. V lost 7 bases to trimming and J lost 4 bases, with 10 bases between them. This CDR3 contains 12 residues. The CDR3 bases are TGTGCCAGCACCCGGGATTTCTATGGCTACACCTTC. It yields the protein CASTRDFYGYTF.

The chain combines TRBV15 with TRBJ2-2, with D uncertain. Germline V gene data show CDR1 as LNHNV and CDR2 as YYDKDF (reference sequence). This CDR3 has 17 residues. Trimming removed 0 bases at V and 0 bases at J, with 11 bases between. The CDR3 region has the DNA TGTGCCACCAGCAGAGATCGAAGTGGGACGAACACCGGGGAGCTGTTTTTT. Translated: CATSRDRSGTNTGELFF.